What follows describes a single T cell receptor beta chain. The antigen remains unidentified. The data were taken from a study of T cells after yellow fever vaccination. The authors made TCR cDNA by 5'RACE template switching, adding a universal primer site and UMIs. TCRdb reprocessed the 5' RACE reads via MiXCR and lists one record per CDR3 protein. The sample includes about 300,000 distinct CDR3 sequences, around 6.8% of them seen just once. Study findings and constraints: FACS-sorted repertoires could contain abundant clonotypes contaminating from the bulk population.

Germline V gene lookup returns CDR1 SGHNT and CDR2 YYREEE (reference sequence). CDR3 size: 15 residues. J lost 3 bases, V lost 2 bases, and 7 bases had no gene match. This receptor was identified in a man aged 18 to 35 who received the YFV17D yellow fever vaccine. The sequenced sample was PBMCs, obtained about 49 days after the first yellow fever vaccination. This chain links TRBV5-4 with TRBJ2-7; 8 nucleotides align to TRBD1. Here the CDR3 reads CASSFGRQGSYEQYF. In nucleotides, the CDR3 is TGTGCCAGCAGCTTCGGACGACAGGGGAGCTACGAGCAGTACTTC. The whole variable domain, filled in from reference TRBV5-4 and TRBJ2-7, reads ETGVTQSPTHLIKTRGQQVTLRCSSQSGHNTVSWYQQALGQGPQFIFQYYREEENGRGNFPPRFSGLQFPNYSSELNVNALELDDSALYLCASSFGRQGSYEQYFGPGTRLTVT.